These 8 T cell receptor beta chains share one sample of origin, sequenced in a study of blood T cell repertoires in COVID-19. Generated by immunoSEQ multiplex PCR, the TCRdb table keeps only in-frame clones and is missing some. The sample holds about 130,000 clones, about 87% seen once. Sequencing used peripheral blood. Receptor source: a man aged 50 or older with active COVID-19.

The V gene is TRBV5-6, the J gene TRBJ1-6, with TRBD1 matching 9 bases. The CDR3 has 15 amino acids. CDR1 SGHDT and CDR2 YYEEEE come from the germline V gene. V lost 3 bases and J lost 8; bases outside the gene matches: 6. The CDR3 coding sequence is TGTGCCAGCAGCTATTTGGACAGGGGTTATTCACCCCTCCACTTT. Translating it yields CASSYLDRGYSPLHF.

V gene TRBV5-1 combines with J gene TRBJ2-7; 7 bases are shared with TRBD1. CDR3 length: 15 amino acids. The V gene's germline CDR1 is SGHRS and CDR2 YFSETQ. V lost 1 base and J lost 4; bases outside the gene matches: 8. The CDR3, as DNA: TGCGCCAGCAGCTTGACCTTCACAGGGGATTACGAGCAGTACTTC. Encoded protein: CASSLTFTGDYEQYF.

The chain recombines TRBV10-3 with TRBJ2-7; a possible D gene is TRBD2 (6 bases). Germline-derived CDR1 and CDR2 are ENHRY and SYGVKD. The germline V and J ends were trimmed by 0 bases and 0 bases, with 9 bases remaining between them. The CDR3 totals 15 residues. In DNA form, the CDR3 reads TGTGCCATCAGTGAGTCTTCCGGGGGCTCCTACGAGCAGTACTTC. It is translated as CAISESSGGSYEQYF.

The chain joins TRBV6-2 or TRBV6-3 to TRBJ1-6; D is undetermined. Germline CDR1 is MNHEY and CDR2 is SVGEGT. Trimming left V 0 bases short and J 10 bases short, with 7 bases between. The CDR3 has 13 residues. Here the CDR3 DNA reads TGTGCCAGCAGTTACTCAACGCGCTCACCCCTCCACTTT. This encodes CASSYSTRSPLHF.

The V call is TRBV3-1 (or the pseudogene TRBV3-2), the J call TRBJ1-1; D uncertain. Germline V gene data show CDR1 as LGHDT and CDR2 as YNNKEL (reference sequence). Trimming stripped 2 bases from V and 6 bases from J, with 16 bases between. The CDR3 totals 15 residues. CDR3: CASSQRPLATSEAFF. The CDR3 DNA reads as TGTGCCAGCAGCCAACGCCCCCTAGCTACTTCTGAAGCTTTCTTT.

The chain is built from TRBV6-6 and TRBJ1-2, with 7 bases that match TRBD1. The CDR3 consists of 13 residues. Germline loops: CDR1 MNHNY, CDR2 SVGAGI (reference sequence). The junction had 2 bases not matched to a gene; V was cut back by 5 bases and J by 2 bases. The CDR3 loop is CASSRDSNYGYTF. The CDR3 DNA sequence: TGTGCCAGCAGTCGGGACAGCAACTATGGCTACACCTTC.

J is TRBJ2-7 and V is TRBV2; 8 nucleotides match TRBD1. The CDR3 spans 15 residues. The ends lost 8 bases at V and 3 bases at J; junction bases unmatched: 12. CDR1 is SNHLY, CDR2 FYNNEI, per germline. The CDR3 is CASHRGSSEGYEQYF. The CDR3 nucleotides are TGTGCCAGCCACAGGGGGAGTTCTGAAGGCTACGAGCAGTACTTC.

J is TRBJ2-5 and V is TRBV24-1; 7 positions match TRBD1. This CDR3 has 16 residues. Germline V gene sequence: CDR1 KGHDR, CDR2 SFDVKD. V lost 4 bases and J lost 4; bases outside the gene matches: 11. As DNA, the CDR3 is TGTGCCACCAGTGACCCACAGGGGTCAGTTCCAGAGACCCAGTACTTC. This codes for CATSDPQGSVPETQYF.